This TCR beta chain was found in a study of chemoradiotherapy in HPV16-positive cancers. Germline loops: CDR1 SGHNT, CDR2 YYREEE (reference sequence). The CDR3 has 14 amino acids. The J segment lost 4 bases and the V segment lost 4 bases, leaving 7 bases of the junction unmatched. On this clone itself: The antigen is not known.

Regarding the study as a whole: Candidate HPV-specific clones and E7-related TCR motifs grew in tumor during treatment.

Over chemoradiotherapy, repertoires were sampled more than once. Produced via immunoSEQ multiplex PCR; TCRdb's table is partial and in-frame only. The sample shows about 24,000 clones, about 90% of them seen only once. The chain recombines TRBV5-4 with TRBJ1-2, with TRBD1 identical over 7 bases. The sequencing here drew on blood, taken from a patient who underwent chemoradiotherapy. The sequence came from a human donor with HPV-associated anogenital cancer. The CDR3 DNA is TGTGCCAGCAGCACAATGGGACAGATCTATGGCTACACCTTC. Encoded protein: CASSTMGQIYGYTF. Filled out from reference TRBV5-4 and TRBJ1-2, the complete variable domain reads ETGVTQSPTHLIKTRGQQVTLRCSSQSGHNTVSWYQQALGQGPQFIFQYYREEENGRGNFPPRFSGLQFPNYSSELNVNALELDDSALYLCASSTMGQIYGYTFGSGTRLTVV.